A selection of T cell receptor beta chains follows, all from one sample in a study of T cell repertoires in cytomegalovirus infection. What these receptors recognize is not known. TCRdb re-analysed the reads in MiXCR, keeping a single row per CDR3 protein. Of approximately 500,000 distinct CDR3 sequences listed, around 35% are singletons. The sequenced sample was cultured PBMCs, obtained from culture after CMV antigen stimulation. The receptors were gathered from a human donor in good health (CMV status not recorded). Some clones in this sample may be carry-over from other donors' samples. The CDR3 runs from the conserved cysteine through the conserved F or W. A D gene is named only where the DNA matches it firmly. Clone size is shown for a subset of rows, as once, few, many or a class of expanded clone.

V: TRBV29-1
size: .
D: TRBD1
J: TRBJ2-5
DNA: TGCAGCGTTGAGGGGACAGGGCGGGAGACCCAGTACTTC
CDR3: CSVEGTGRETQYF

V: TRBV20-1
size: few
D: .
J: TRBJ2-1
DNA: TGCAGTGCTAGCCCAGGGGACTCCTACAATGAGCAGTTCTTC
CDR3: CSASPGDSYNEQFF

V: TRBV27
size: once
D: TRBD1
J: TRBJ2-7
DNA: TGTGCCAGCAGTTTACGAAGGGACAGGGAAGAGCAGTACTTC
CDR3: CASSLRRDREEQYF

V: TRBV7-6
size: few
D: .
J: TRBJ1-1
DNA: TGTGCCAGCAGCCTGCAGGGTAATGAAGCTTTCTTT
CDR3: CASSLQGNEAFF

V: TRBV5-1
size: once
D: .
J: TRBJ2-5
DNA: TGCGCCAGCAGCGAGGGAATCAATAGAGAGACCCAGTACTTC
CDR3: CASSEGINRETQYF

V: TRBV12-3/TRBV12-4
size: few
D: .
J: TRBJ2-5
DNA: TGTGCCAGCAGTTTAATTTTCCTGGGGGAGACCCAGTACTTC
CDR3: CASSLIFLGETQYF

V: TRBV15
size: .
D: TRBD1
J: TRBJ1-5
DNA: TGTGCCACCAGCCCAGGGGGGACACTTAGCAATCAGCCCCAGCATTTT
CDR3: CATSPGGTLSNQPQHF

V: TRBV2
size: .
D: .
J: TRBJ2-5
DNA: TGTGCCAGCAGTGAAGCGGGCCTCGGTGAGACCCAGTACTTC
CDR3: CASSEAGLGETQYF

V: TRBV19
size: .
D: .
J: TRBJ2-2
DNA: TGTGCCAGTAGTCACACGGCGACCGGGGAGCTGTTTTTT
CDR3: CASSHTATGELFF

V: TRBV7-2
size: .
D: TRBD2
J: TRBJ2-7
DNA: TGTGCCAGCAGCTTAGAAGGGACTAGCGGGATTTACGAGCAGTACTTC
CDR3: CASSLEGTSGIYEQYF

V: TRBV7-1
size: .
D: TRBD2
J: TRBJ2-1
DNA: TGTGCCAGCAGCACCAGCGGGAGGGCCCTTGAGGATGAGCAGTTCTTC
CDR3: CASSTSGRALEDEQFF

V: TRBV7-2
size: many
D: TRBD1
J: TRBJ2-5
DNA: TGTGCCAGCAGCTTAGCTTTCGACAGGGTAGAGACCCAGTACTTC
CDR3: CASSLAFDRVETQYF

V: TRBV7-2
size: many
D: TRBD1
J: TRBJ1-1
DNA: TGTGCCAGCAGCAGGACAGGGTCCACTGAAGCTTTCTTT
CDR3: CASSRTGSTEAFF